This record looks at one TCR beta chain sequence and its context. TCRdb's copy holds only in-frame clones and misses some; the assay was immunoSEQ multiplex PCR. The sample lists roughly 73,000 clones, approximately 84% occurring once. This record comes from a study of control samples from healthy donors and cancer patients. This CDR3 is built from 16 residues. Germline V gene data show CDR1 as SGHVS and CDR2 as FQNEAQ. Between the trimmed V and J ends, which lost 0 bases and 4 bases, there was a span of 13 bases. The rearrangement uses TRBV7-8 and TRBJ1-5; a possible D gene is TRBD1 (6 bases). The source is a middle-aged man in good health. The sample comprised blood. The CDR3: CASSLAGGPNNQPQHF. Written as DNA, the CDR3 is TGTGCCAGCAGCTTAGCGGGGGGGCCGAATAATCAGCCCCAGCATTTT.